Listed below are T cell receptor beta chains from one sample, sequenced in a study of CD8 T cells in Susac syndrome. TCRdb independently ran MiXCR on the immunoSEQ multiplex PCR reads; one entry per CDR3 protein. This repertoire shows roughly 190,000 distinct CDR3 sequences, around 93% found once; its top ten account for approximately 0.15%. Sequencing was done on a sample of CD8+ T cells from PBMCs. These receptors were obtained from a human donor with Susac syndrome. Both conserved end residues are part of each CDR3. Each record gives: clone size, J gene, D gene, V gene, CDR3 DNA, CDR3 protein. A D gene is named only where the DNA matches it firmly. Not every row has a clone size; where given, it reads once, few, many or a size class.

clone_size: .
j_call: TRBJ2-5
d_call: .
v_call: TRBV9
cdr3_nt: TGTGCCAGCAGCCCCGATCCGGGGAAGGGTGAGACCCAGTACTTC
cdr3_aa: CASSPDPGKGETQYF

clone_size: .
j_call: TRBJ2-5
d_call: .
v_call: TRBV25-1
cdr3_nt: TGTGCCAGCAGTGATTGGGCGGCAGGGCAAGAGACCCAGTACTTC
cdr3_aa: CASSDWAAGQETQYF

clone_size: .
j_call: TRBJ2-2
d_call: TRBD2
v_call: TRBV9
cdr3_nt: TGTGCCAGCAGCGTGGATAGCGGGGGACCGAACACCGGGGAGCTGTTTTTT
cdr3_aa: CASSVDSGGPNTGELFF

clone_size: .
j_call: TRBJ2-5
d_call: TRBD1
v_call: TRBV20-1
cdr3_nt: TGCAGTGCTAAGGACAGGGAAGAGACCCAGTACTTC
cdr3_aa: CSAKDREETQYF

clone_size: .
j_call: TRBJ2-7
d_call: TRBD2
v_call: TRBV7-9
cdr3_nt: TGTGCCAGCAGCTCGGGCACTAGCGAGGCCTACGAGCAGTACTTC
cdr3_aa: CASSSGTSEAYEQYF

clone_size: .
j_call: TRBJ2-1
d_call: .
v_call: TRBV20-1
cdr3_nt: TGCAGTGCCAGTCCCTTAGCGAGCTCCTACAATGAGCAGTTCTTC
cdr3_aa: CSASPLASSYNEQFF

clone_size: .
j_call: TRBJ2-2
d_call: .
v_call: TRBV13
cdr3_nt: TGTGCCAGCAGCTTAGCCAGATACACCGGGGAGCTGTTTTTT
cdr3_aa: CASSLARYTGELFF

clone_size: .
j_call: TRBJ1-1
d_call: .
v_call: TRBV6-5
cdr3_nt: TGTGCCAGCAGTTACGAGGGGGGGAACACTGAAGCTTTCTTT
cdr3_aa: CASSYEGGNTEAFF

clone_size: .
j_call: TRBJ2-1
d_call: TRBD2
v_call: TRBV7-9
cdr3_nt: TGTGCCAGCAGCTTACCAGCGGGAGGGCCGAGTGAGCAGTTCTTC
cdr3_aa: CASSLPAGGPSEQFF

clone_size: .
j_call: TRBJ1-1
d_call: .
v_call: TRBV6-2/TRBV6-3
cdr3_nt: TGTGCCAGCAGTTACAGTTGGCGGCCAGGGGCCATAACCATGAACACTGAAGCTTTCTTT
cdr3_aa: CASSYSWRPGAITMNTEAFF

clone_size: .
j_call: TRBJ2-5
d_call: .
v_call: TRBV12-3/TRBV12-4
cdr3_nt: TGTGCCAGCAGTCTCGCCTTTGGCAGAGTGCAAGAGACCCAGTACTTC
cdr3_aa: CASSLAFGRVQETQYF

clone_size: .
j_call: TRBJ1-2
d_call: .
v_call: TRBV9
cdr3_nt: TGTGCCAGCAGCGTTTCGGGGGCCGCTAACTATGGCTACACCTTC
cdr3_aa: CASSVSGAANYGYTF

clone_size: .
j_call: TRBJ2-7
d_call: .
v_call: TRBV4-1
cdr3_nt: TGCGCCAGCAGCCAAGAGGGGGCTAGCTCCTCCTACGAGCAGTACTTC
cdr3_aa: CASSQEGASSSYEQYF

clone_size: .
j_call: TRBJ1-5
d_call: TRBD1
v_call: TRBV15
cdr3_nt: TGTGCCACCAGCAGAGATAGGGCAGGGGGGCAGCCCCAGCATTTT
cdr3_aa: CATSRDRAGGQPQHF

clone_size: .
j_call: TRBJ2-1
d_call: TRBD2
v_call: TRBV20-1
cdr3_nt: TGCAGTGCTAGTCGCCCGGGTAGCGGGGATAGTGAGCAGTTCTTC
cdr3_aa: CSASRPGSGDSEQFF

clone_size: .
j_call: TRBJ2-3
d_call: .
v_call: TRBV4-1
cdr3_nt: TGCGCCAGCAACAACGGAGAAGATACGCAGTATTTT
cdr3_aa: CASNNGEDTQYF

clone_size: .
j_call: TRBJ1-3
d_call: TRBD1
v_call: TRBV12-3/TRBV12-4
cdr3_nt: TGTGCCAGCAGCTTAGGGACAGCTGAAAACACCATATATTTT
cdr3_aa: CASSLGTAENTIYF

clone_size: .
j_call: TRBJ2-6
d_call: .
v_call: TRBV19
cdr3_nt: TGTGCCAGCTTACAGGGTGCAGGGGCCAACGTCCTGACTTTC
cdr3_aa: CASLQGAGANVLTF

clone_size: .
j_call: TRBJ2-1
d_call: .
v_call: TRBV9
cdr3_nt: TGTGCCAGCAGCGTATGGGCGAGCTCCTACAATGAGCAGTTCTTC
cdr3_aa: CASSVWASSYNEQFF

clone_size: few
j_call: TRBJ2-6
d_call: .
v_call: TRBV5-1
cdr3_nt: TGCGCCAGCAGTCTAATGTCTGGGGCCAACGTCCTGACTTTC
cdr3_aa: CASSLMSGANVLTF

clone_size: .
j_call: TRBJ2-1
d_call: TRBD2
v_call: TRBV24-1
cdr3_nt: TGTGCCACCAGTGACCAAGGGACTAGCGGGAGGTTTGAGCAGTTCTTC
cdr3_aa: CATSDQGTSGRFEQFF

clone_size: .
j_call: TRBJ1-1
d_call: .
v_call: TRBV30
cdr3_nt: TGTGCCTGGAGAGATGGACAGACGAACACTGAAGCTTTCTTT
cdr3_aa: CAWRDGQTNTEAFF

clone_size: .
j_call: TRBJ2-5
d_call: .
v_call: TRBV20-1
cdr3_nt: TGCAGTGCTAGAGATAGGGCCGAGACCCAGTACTTC
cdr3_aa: CSARDRAETQYF

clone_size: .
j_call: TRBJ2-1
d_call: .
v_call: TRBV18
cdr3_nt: TGTGCCAGCTCACCCCCCATGATCTCCTACAATGAGCAGTTCTTC
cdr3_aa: CASSPPMISYNEQFF

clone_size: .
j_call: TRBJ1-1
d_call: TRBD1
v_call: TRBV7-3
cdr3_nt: TGTGCCAGCCGCGGGGACAGTGGCACTGAAGCTTTCTTT
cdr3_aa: CASRGDSGTEAFF

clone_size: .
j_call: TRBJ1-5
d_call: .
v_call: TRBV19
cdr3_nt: TGTGCCAGTAGTATGTGGCGGGGGGCGGGCAATCAGCCCCAGCATTTT
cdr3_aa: CASSMWRGAGNQPQHF